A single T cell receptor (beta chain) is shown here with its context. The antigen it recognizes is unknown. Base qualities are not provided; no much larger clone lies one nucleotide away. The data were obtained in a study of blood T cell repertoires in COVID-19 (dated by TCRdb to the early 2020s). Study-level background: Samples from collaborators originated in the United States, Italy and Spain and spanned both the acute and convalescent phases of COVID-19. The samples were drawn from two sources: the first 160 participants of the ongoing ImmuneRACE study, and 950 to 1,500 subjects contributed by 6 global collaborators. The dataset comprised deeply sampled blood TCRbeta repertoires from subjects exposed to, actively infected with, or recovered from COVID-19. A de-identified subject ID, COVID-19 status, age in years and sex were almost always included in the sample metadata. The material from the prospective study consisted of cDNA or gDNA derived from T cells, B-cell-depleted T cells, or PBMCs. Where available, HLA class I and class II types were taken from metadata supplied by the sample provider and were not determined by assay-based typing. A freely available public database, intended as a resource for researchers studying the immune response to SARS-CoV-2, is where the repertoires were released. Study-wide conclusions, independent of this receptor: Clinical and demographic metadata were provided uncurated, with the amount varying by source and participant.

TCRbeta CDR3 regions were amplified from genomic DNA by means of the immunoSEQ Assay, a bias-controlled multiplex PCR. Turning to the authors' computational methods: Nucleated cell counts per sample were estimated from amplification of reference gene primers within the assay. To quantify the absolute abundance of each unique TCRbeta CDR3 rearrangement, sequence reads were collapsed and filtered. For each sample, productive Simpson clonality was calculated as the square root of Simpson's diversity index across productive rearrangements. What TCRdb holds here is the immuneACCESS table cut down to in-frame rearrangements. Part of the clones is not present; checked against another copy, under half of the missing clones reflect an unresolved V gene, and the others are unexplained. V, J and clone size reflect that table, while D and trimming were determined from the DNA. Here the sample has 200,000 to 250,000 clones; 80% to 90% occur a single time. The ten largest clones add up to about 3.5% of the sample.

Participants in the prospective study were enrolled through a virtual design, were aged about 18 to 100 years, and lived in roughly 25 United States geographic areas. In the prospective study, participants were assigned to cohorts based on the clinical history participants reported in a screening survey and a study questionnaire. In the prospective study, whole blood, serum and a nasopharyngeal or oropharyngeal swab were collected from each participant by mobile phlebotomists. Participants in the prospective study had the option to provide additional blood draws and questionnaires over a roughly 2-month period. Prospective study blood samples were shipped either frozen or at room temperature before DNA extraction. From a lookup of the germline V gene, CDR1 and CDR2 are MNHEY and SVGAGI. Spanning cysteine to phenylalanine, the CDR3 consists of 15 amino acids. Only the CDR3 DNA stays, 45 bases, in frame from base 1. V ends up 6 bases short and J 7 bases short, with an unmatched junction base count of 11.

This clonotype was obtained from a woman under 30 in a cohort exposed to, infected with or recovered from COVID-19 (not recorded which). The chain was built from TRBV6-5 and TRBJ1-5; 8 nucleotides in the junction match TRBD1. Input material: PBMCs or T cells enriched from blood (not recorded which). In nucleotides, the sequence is TGTGCCAGCAGCCAGGACAGGGAGGAGGGACAGCCCCAGCATTTT. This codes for CASSQDREEGQPQHF.